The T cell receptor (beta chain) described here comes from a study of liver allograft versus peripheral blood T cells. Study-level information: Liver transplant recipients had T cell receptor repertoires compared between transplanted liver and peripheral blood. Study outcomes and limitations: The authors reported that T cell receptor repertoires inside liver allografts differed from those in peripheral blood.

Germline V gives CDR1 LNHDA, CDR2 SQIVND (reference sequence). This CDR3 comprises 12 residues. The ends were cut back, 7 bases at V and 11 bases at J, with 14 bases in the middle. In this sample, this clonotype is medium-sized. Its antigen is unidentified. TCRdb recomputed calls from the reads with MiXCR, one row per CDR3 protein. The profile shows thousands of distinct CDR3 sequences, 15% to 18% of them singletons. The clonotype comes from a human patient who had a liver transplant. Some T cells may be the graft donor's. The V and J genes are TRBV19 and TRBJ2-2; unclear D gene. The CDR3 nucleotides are TGTGCCAGTAAATTCGGTCGGTCAGAGCTGTTTTTT. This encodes CASKFGRSELFF.